These 28 T cell receptor beta chains share one sample of origin, sequenced in a study of T cells after yellow fever vaccination (dated by TCRdb to the late 2010s). The library was made by 5' RACE. Sequencing took place on an Illumina HiSeq 2500. TCRdb trimmed public reads at Q25 via fastp, called clones via MiXCR and kept in-frame beta chains. Rows are combined by CDR3 protein, so each entry shows the most common genes and DNA. The sample profile shows hundreds of thousands of distinct CDR3 sequences; roughly 12% of them were found once. Over 11% of the sample lies in the top ten. Reading the label with the study, this specimen's treatment or condition is: live attenuated yellow fever vaccine strain. Specimen: PBMCs, collected on the day of the yellow fever booster vaccination. Receptor source: a man in his thirties or forties who received the YFV17D yellow fever vaccine.

This clonotype showed up just a few times. The chain employs TRBV6-2 or TRBV6-3 and TRBJ2-5, with unresolved D. The germline V gene encodes CDR1 MNHEY and CDR2 SVGEGT. The V gene lost 7 bases and the J gene lost 7 bases, with 13 bases spanning the gap. The CDR3 covers 12 residues. This chain's CDR3 is CASTPGYGTQYF. In nucleotides, the CDR3 is TGTGCCAGCACGCCCGGTTACGGGACCCAGTACTTC.

This clonotype was recorded many times. The rearrangement joins TRBV5-5 to TRBJ1-3; maybe TRBD1 (5 bases). V lost 0 bases, J lost 4 bases, and 8 bases lay in between. Per the germline V gene, CDR1 is SGHKS and CDR2 is YYEKEE (reference sequence). The CDR3 spans 14 residues. The DNA for the CDR3 is TGTGCCAGCAGCTTGGGGGGCGGAGGAAACACCATATATTTT. It yields the protein CASSLGGGGNTIYF.

This clonotype turned up a few times. The chain recombines TRBV6-1 with TRBJ1-4; 7 positions match TRBD1. The CDR3 consists of 13 residues. V was pared by 5 bases and J by 8 bases, with 5 bases of the junction left unmatched. Germline CDR1 is MNHNS and CDR2 is SASEGT. The CDR3: CASSPGTAEKLFF. The CDR3 nucleotides read TGTGCCAGCAGTCCCGGGACAGCAGAAAAACTGTTTTTT.

This clonotype was counted a few times. CDR3 sequence (DNA): TGTGCCAGCAGTTTCGCAGGGGGACAGACCCAGTACTTC. Translating gives CASSFAGGQTQYF. The genes are TRBV6-5 and TRBJ2-5; 7 bases map to TRBD1. Germline lookup yields CDR1 MNHEY and CDR2 SVGAGI. V was clipped by 4 bases and J by 6 bases; unmatched bases: 5. The CDR3 totals 13 residues.

This chain joins TRBV11-2 and TRBJ2-1; maybe TRBD2 (6 bases). Deletions cut 1 base from V and 10 bases from J, with 17 bases between. Germline CDR1 is SGHAT and CDR2 is FQNNGV. This CDR3 has 15 amino acids. This CDR3 is CASSLAALAAGEQFF. In nucleotides, the CDR3 is TGTGCCAGCAGCTTAGCCGCACTCGCGGCGGGGGAGCAGTTCTTC.

This clonotype was picked up a small number of times. The chain is built from TRBV20-1 and TRBJ2-5; D might be TRBD1 (7 bases). This CDR3 has 16 amino acids. Germline-derived CDR1 and CDR2 are DFQATT and SNEGSKA (reference sequence). The V end was cut by 0 bases, the J end by 4 bases, with 18 bases between. The CDR3 spells CSARDRAGGIIETQYF. As DNA, the CDR3 is TGCAGTGCTAGAGATCGGGCAGGGGGGATAATAGAGACCCAGTACTTC.

V gene TRBV5-6 combines with J gene TRBJ2-1; possibly TRBD1 or TRBD2 for D (6 bases each). Trimming removed 0 bases from V and 9 bases from J, with 10 bases in between. The CDR3 length is 13 residues. The germline gives CDR1 SGHDT, CDR2 YYEEEE. CDR3 sequence (DNA): TGTGCCAGCAGCTTGGTAGGGGGGAGTGAGCAGTTCTTC. It translates to CASSLVGGSEQFF.

Many counts were recorded for this clonotype. The rearrangement joins TRBV28 to TRBJ1-1; unclear D gene. The V end lost 4 bases, the J end lost 7 bases, and 10 bases lay between the germline ends. In germline, CDR1 is MDHEN, CDR2 SYDVKM. The CDR3 loop spans 12 amino acids. CDR3 sequence (DNA): TGTGCCAGCAGTTCTTGGGCCTTTGAAGCTTTCTTT. Encoded protein: CASSSWAFEAFF.

This clonotype came up a few times. The rearrangement links TRBV30 to TRBJ2-1, with 10 bases aligning to TRBD2. The CDR3 is 16 amino acids. The germline V gene has CDR1 GTSNPN and CDR2 SVGIG (reference sequence). V trimming: 3 bases; J trimming: 6 bases; junction bases outside the gene matches: 11. CDR3 sequence: CAWSDGSGRWGNEQFF. In DNA, the CDR3 is TGTGCCTGGAGCGACGGTAGCGGGAGGTGGGGCAATGAGCAGTTCTTC.

The chain is built from TRBV6-2 or TRBV6-3 and TRBJ2-1, with D perhaps being TRBD1 or TRBD2 (5 bases each). The CDR3 loop spans 13 amino acids. V was cut by 6 bases and J by 5 bases, with 11 bases left in between. Germline lookup yields CDR1 MNHEY and CDR2 SVGEGT. The DNA for the CDR3 is TGTGCCAGCAGGGCCCTGGGGGACAATGAGCAGTTCTTC. Translated, it gives CASRALGDNEQFF.

The chain recombines TRBV12-3 or TRBV12-4 with TRBJ2-1; weak D call: TRBD1 (5 bases). Trimming left V 11 bases short and J 4 bases short, with 30 bases between. This CDR3 is built from 18 residues. Here the CDR3 DNA reads TGTGCCCTCAGTTTGAGCAGGGCTCGAGCGCTCACGTACAATGAGCAGTTCTTC. Encoded protein: CALSLSRARALTYNEQFF.

This clonotype occurred a few times. The rearrangement links TRBV29-1 to TRBJ2-5; maybe TRBD2 (6 bases). Trimming took 4 bases from V and 1 from J, leaving 16 bases between them. The germline V gene encodes CDR1 SQVTM and CDR2 ANQGSEA. CDR3 length: 15 amino acids. The DNA of the CDR3 is TGCAGCGTTGTAATGGGTAGCGGCCCCCAAGAGACCCAGTACTTC. Its protein is CSVVMGSGPQETQYF.

This clonotype was recorded many times. The chain joins TRBV7-2 to TRBJ1-5, with 7 bases aligning to TRBD1. The CDR3 totals 13 residues. Per germline, CDR1 SGHTA and CDR2 FQGNSA. After removal of 4 bases from V and 7 bases from J, the junction contained 4 bases not matched to a gene. CDR3 protein: CASSYDREQPQHF. The DNA for the CDR3 is TGTGCCAGCAGCTACGACAGGGAGCAGCCCCAGCATTTT.

Here the CDR3 DNA reads TGTGCCAGCAGCCGTCTTGACCGTTCGACACGGAATGGCTACACCTTC. As protein: CASSRLDRSTRNGYTF. The genes are TRBV6-1 and TRBJ1-2, with D hard to call. CDR1 and CDR2 from the germline V gene are MNHNS and SASEGT. The germline V and J ends were trimmed by 6 bases and 6 bases, with 23 bases remaining between them. The CDR3 has 16 amino acids.

With respect to this clonotype: The junction differs from germline at one of its ends, possibly a read error. Written as DNA, the CDR3 is TGTGCTAGCAGTGACTCGAGGGCCCCTCAGGTGGGGGAGAGAAGTACTGAAGCTTTCTTT. This sequence encodes CASSDSRAPQVGERSTEAFF. The chain employs TRBV6-4 and TRBJ1-1; weak D call: TRBD1 (5 bases). Germline V CDR1 and CDR2: MRHNA, SNTAGT. The CDR3 consists of 20 residues.

In its sample, this clonotype was seen a few times. CDR3 amino acids: CASRLAGAKGGDEQYF. The CDR3 nucleotides read TGTGCCAGCAGACTAGCGGGGGCCAAAGGAGGCGACGAGCAGTACTTC. The rearrangement links TRBV3-1 to TRBJ2-7; 11 bases agree with TRBD2. Losses at the gene ends were 6 bases for V and 5 bases for J; bases not matched to a gene: 12. Germline loops: CDR1 LGHDT, CDR2 YNNKEL (reference sequence). The CDR3 is 16 amino acids.

Only a few counts were recorded for this clonotype. The chain employs TRBV7-9 and TRBJ1-1, with D uncertain. This CDR3 is built from 12 residues. From germline, CDR1 is SEHNR and CDR2 FQNEAQ (reference sequence). Trimming cost V 1 base and J 6 bases, with 6 bases left between them. The CDR3 loop reads CASSLDVAEAFF. CDR3 in DNA: TGTGCCAGCAGCTTAGATGTCGCTGAAGCTTTCTTT. Full variable domain (outside the CDR3, taken from reference TRBV7-9 and TRBJ1-1): DTGVSQNPRHKITKRGQNVTFRCDPISEHNRLYWYRQTLGQGPEFLTYFQNEAQLEKSRLLSDRFSAERPKGSFSTLEIQRTEQGDSAMYLCASSLDVAEAFFGQGTRLTVV.

This clonotype was found a few times. The chain recombines TRBV25-1 with TRBJ1-1, with D possibly TRBD1 on 5 matching bases. Germline V CDR1 and CDR2: MGHDK, SYGVNS. The CDR3 covers 12 residues. V lost 1 base, J lost 11 bases, and 11 bases lay in between. CDR3 nucleotide sequence: TGTGCCAGCAGTGAATTAGTAGGGACGGCTTTCTTT. It is translated as CASSELVGTAFF.

The gene calls are TRBV20-1 and TRBJ2-1, with 11 bases that match TRBD2. This CDR3 is 20 amino acids long. V was clipped by 5 bases and J by 0 bases; unmatched bases: 18. Germline CDR1 and CDR2: DFQATT and SNEGSKA (reference sequence). CDR3 nucleotides: TGCAGTGCTCGTCTCCCTAACCCTGGACTAGCGGGTAGCTCCTACAATGAGCAGTTCTTC. Encoded protein: CSARLPNPGLAGSSYNEQFF.

This chain joins TRBV4-1 and TRBJ2-7; D is ambiguous. Trimming removed 1 base from V and 6 bases from J, with 13 bases in between. Germline V gene data show CDR1 as MGHRA and CDR2 as YSYEKL. The CDR3 is 14 amino acids. The CDR3 DNA is TGCGCCAGCAGCCAAGTGGGGTCGGGTTTCGAGCAGTACTTC. This translates into CASSQVGSGFEQYF.

Only a few counts were recorded for this clonotype. The rearrangement links TRBV5-6 to TRBJ2-7; D remains unclear. V was pared by 0 bases and J by 0 bases, with 10 bases between. CDR3 size: 15 residues. The V gene's germline CDR1 is SGHDT and CDR2 YYEEEE. The CDR3 nucleotides are TGTGCCAGCAGCTTGGTATCAATGGGCTCCTACGAGCAGTACTTC. This sequence encodes CASSLVSMGSYEQYF.

V and J are TRBV9 and TRBJ1-2; weak D call: TRBD1 (5 bases). CDR3 length equals 19 residues. V lost 4 bases, J lost 6 bases, and 31 bases lay in between. CDR1 is SGDLS and CDR2 is YYNGEE in the germline V gene. The CDR3 loop is CASSSSWGGPGEQLHGYTF. The CDR3 DNA reads TGTGCCAGCAGCTCATCCTGGGGGGGACCGGGGGAACAGTTACATGGCTACACCTTC.

This clonotype was picked up a small number of times. This chain uses TRBV2 with TRBJ2-5; 7 bases agree with TRBD1. CDR3 length equals 12 residues. Germline loops: CDR1 SNHLY, CDR2 FYNNEI. The J segment lost 4 bases and the V segment lost 4 bases, leaving 0 bases of the junction unmatched. The CDR3 loop reads CASSGQGETQYF. DNA of the CDR3: TGTGCCAGCAGTGGACAGGGAGAGACCCAGTACTTC.

There are many counts of this clonotype. The rearrangement joins TRBV5-1 to TRBJ2-1; D gene ambiguous. The CDR3 covers 13 residues. Germline CDR1 reads SGHRS; CDR2 reads YFSETQ. Trimming shortened V by 1 base and J by 8 bases, and 10 bases separated the two germline ends. CDR3 sequence reads: CASSLTTKDEQFF. CDR3 nucleotide sequence: TGCGCCAGCAGCTTGACAACGAAGGATGAGCAGTTCTTC.

This clonotype has a handful of counts. The chain couples TRBV11-2 to TRBJ2-1, with no clear D. Germline CDR1 and CDR2: SGHAT and FQNNGV. CDR3 size: 13 residues. Trimming left V 5 bases short and J 8 bases short, with 13 bases between. The CDR3 DNA is TGTGCCAGCAGCCCCGGACCAATCCATGAGCAGTTCTTC. Amino acids: CASSPGPIHEQFF.

This rearrangement joins TRBV7-2 to TRBJ2-7, with 10 positions matching TRBD1. V lost 0 bases to trimming and J lost 1 base; unmatched junction nucleotides: 12. The germline V gene encodes CDR1 SGHTA and CDR2 FQGNSA. This CDR3 is 19 amino acids long. The CDR3 DNA follows: TGTGCCAGCAGCTTAGCGCGATTGGGACAGGGGCTGAAGTCCTACGAGCAGTACTTC. Translating gives CASSLARLGQGLKSYEQYF.

This chain links TRBV7-2 with TRBJ2-5; D not resolved. This CDR3 has 14 amino acids. Trimming removed 7 bases at V and 5 bases at J, with 17 bases between. Germline V gives CDR1 SGHTA, CDR2 FQGNSA. CDR3 region: CASTNLGFGETQYF. CDR3 bases: TGTGCCAGCACCAATCTGGGTTTTGGCGAGACCCAGTACTTC.

This clonotype was detected a few times. The rearrangement joins TRBV18 to TRBJ2-3; no clear D. Trimming left V 2 bases short and J 2 bases short, with 8 bases between. CDR3 size: 14 residues. Germline CDR1 is KGHSH and CDR2 is LQKENI. The CDR3 protein is CASSPIQDTDTQYF. The CDR3 coding sequence is TGTGCCAGCTCACCAATCCAGGACACAGATACGCAGTATTTT.